Listed here is a single T cell receptor beta chain. Naive CD8 cells, CD45RO-negative and positively selected for CCR7, excluded terminally differentiated effector memory CD45RA+ cells. The assay was carried out at the deep level. Profiled with immunoSEQ multiplex PCR; TCRdb holds only in-frame clones, not every one. The sample lists millions of clones, about 95% seen once, with around 1.1% in the top ten. This sample stems from a study of shared clonotypes between healthy human individuals. Study overall: The donors, two women and three men, were aged 18 to 49. Three plates each covered CD4 naive and memory; CD8 naive two, CD8 memory one.

Germline V gene lookup returns CDR1 MNHEY and CDR2 SMNVEV (reference sequence). This CDR3 region has 15 residues. The trim removed 4 bases at V and 5 bases at J, leaving 10 bases unmatched. The sequenced sample consisted of naive CD8+ T cells sorted from blood. The chain links TRBV27 to TRBJ2-7; 8 bases line up with TRBD2. This TCR derives from a man aged 18-30 years in good health. CDR3 residues: CASSSSGGGAHEQYF. DNA for the CDR3: TGTGCCAGCAGTTCCTCGGGAGGGGGGGCCCACGAGCAGTACTTC.